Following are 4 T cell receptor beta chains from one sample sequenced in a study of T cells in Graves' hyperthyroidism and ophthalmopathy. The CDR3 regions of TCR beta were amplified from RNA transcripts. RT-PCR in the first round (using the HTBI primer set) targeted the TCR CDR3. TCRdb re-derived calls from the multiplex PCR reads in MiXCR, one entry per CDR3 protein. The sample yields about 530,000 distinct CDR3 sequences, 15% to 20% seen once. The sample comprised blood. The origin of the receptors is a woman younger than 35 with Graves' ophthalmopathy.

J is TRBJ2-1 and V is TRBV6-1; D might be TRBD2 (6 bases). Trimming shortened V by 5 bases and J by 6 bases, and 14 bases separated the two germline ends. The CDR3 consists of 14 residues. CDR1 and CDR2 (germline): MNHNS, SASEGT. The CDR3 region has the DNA TGTGCCAGCAGTTTAAGGGGAGGTGGCAATGAGCAGTTCTTC. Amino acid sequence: CASSLRGGGNEQFF.

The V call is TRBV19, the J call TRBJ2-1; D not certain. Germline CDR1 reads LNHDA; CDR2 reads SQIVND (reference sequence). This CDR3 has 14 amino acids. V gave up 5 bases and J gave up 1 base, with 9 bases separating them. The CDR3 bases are TGTGCCAGTAGTTCCCACCAGTCCTACAATGAGCAGTTCTTC. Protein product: CASSSHQSYNEQFF.

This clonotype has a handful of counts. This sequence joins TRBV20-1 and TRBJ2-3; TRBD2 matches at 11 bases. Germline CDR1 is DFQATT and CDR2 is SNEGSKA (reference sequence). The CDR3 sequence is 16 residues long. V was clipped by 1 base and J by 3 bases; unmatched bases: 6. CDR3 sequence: CSARGWGTSGTDTQYF. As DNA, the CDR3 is TGCAGTGCTAGAGGATGGGGGACTAGCGGTACAGATACGCAGTATTTT.

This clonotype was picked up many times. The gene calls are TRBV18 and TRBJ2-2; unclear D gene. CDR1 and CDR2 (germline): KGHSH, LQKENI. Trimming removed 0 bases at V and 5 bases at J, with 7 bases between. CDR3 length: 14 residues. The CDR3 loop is CASSPPSVTGELFF. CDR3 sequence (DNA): TGTGCCAGCTCACCACCGTCGGTAACCGGGGAGCTGTTTTTT.